This T cell receptor (beta chain) is drawn from a study of preoperative IRX-2 immunotherapy in early breast cancer. Produced via immunoSEQ multiplex PCR; TCRdb's table is partial and in-frame only. This table holds around 95,000 clones, 86% found once. Germline trimming cut 6 bases from V and 1 base from J; bases unmatched to any gene: 5. The CDR3 has 14 residues. The treatment is: preoperative locoregional IRX-2 cytokine immunotherapy. Preoperative locoregional IRX-2 cytokine immunotherapy was tested in the phase Ib source study. The clonotype comes from a human donor with breast cancer. The sample was tumor tissue, taken after IRX-2 immunotherapy. The chain joins TRBV6-7 to TRBJ2-7; 8 nucleotides match TRBD2. TRBV6-7 is recorded as an ORF, its role being uncertain. The CDR3 loop is CASRESGSSYEQYF. CDR3 DNA: TGTGCCAGCAGGGAGAGCGGGAGTTCCTACGAGCAGTACTTC.